Listed below are T cell receptor beta chains from one sample, sequenced in a study of cytomegalovirus exposure and HLA in healthy donors. Assay: immunoSEQ multiplex PCR; the TCRdb copy retains only in-frame clones and omits some. The table includes 150,000 to 200,000 clones, about 80% detected once. Sequencing was carried out using PBMCs. The receptors stem from a man between 40 and 49 years old in good health and CMV-seropositive. The CDR3 runs from the conserved cysteine through the conserved F or W. D genes are given only for firm matches. Clone size is given for some rows only: seen once, a few or many times, or a class if the clone is expanded.

J: TRBJ1-5; V: TRBV19; D: NA; size: NA; DNA: TGTGCCAGCTTAAGCGGGCAGGGAGATCAGCCCCAGCATTTT; CDR3: CASLSGQGDQPQHF
J: TRBJ2-1; V: TRBV9; D: TRBD1; size: NA; DNA: TGTGCCAGCAGCGCAACAGGGGCCAGGATGGAGGAGCAGTTCTTC; CDR3: CASSATGARMEEQFF
J: TRBJ2-7; V: TRBV19; D: NA; size: NA; DNA: TGTGCCAGTAGTATAGCGGGCACAGGGAATTACGAGCAGTACTTC; CDR3: CASSIAGTGNYEQYF
J: TRBJ2-4; V: TRBV2; D: TRBD2; size: once; DNA: TGTGCCAGCGACGGACTAGCGGGAGGAAACATTCAGTACTTC; CDR3: CASDGLAGGNIQYF
J: TRBJ2-2; V: TRBV7-2; D: NA; size: NA; DNA: TGTGCCAGCAGCTTATACTGGAACACCGGGGAGCTGTTTTTT; CDR3: CASSLYWNTGELFF
J: TRBJ2-7; V: TRBV28; D: TRBD2; size: NA; DNA: TGTGCCAGCAGCTGGGGGGGAGTCCGCTACGAGCAGTACTTC; CDR3: CASSWGGVRYEQYF
J: TRBJ2-3; V: TRBV6-6; D: NA; size: NA; DNA: TGTGCCAGCAGTTACTCGGGGGGAGGCACAGATACGCAGTATTTT; CDR3: CASSYSGGGTDTQYF
J: TRBJ2-2; V: TRBV19; D: TRBD2; size: NA; DNA: TGTGCCAGTAGTATAGAAGGGACTAGCGGCGGGGAGCTGTTTTTT; CDR3: CASSIEGTSGGELFF
J: TRBJ2-5; V: TRBV7-2; D: TRBD2; size: NA; DNA: TGTGCCAGCAGCTTAGTACTAGCGGGAGAGACCCAGTACTTC; CDR3: CASSLVLAGETQYF
J: TRBJ2-7; V: TRBV5-1; D: TRBD2; size: once; DNA: TGCGCCAGCAGCTTGAGCGGGAGGGCCTACGAGCAGTACTTC; CDR3: CASSLSGRAYEQYF
J: TRBJ2-1; V: TRBV28; D: NA; size: NA; DNA: TGTGCCAGCAGTATTTCAGGGTACAATGAGCAGTTCTTC; CDR3: CASSISGYNEQFF
J: TRBJ1-1; V: TRBV6-5; D: NA; size: NA; DNA: TGTGCCAGCAGTTACTCGAGGAGGAGGGACTTCCCTGAAGCTTTCTTT; CDR3: CASSYSRRRDFPEAFF
J: TRBJ2-3; V: TRBV5-4; D: NA; size: once; DNA: TGTGCCAGCAGCCTAAGCACAGATACGCAGTATTTT; CDR3: CASSLSTDTQYF
J: TRBJ2-7; V: TRBV5-4; D: NA; size: NA; DNA: TGTGCCAGCAGCAGGAACAGGGCGGCATACGAGCAGTACTTC; CDR3: CASSRNRAAYEQYF
J: TRBJ2-7; V: TRBV6-1; D: NA; size: NA; DNA: TGTGCCAGCAGTCACGACTCGAGCTCCTACGAGCAGTACTTC; CDR3: CASSHDSSSYEQYF
J: TRBJ1-2; V: TRBV28; D: TRBD1; size: NA; DNA: TGTGCCAGCCGTAACCCGGGACAGGTCTTGTTTCGTTCTGGCTACACCTTC; CDR3: CASRNPGQVLFRSGYTF
J: TRBJ2-5; V: TRBV9; D: TRBD2; size: NA; DNA: TGTGCCAGCAGCACCCGGGGGGGGCAAGAGACCCAGTACTTC; CDR3: CASSTRGGQETQYF
J: TRBJ2-7; V: TRBV10-3; D: TRBD2; size: NA; DNA: TGTGCCATCAACGGAGCGGGAGGCCGATCACCTTACGAGCAGTACTTC; CDR3: CAINGAGGRSPYEQYF
J: TRBJ2-2; V: TRBV19; D: NA; size: NA; DNA: TGTGCCAGTAGTATCAGGACCGGGGGAACCGGGGAGCTGTTTTTT; CDR3: CASSIRTGGTGELFF
J: TRBJ2-1; V: TRBV5-1; D: NA; size: few; DNA: TGCGCCAGCAGCACGAATACAGGTATCGGTGGGTTCTTC; CDR3: CASSTNTGIGGFF
J: TRBJ2-1; V: TRBV18; D: TRBD1; size: NA; DNA: TGTGCCAGCTCACAGCGCCAGGGGGAAAGGGTCAATGAGCAGTTCTTC; CDR3: CASSQRQGERVNEQFF
J: TRBJ2-7; V: TRBV5-6; D: TRBD1; size: NA; DNA: TGTGCCAGCAGCTTGGTCATCTCAGGGGGCTTGGGCGAGCAGTACTTC; CDR3: CASSLVISGGLGEQYF
J: TRBJ2-2; V: TRBV27; D: TRBD1; size: NA; DNA: TGTGCCAGCATCGGGACAGGGTGGCACGGGGAGCTGTTTTTT; CDR3: CASIGTGWHGELFF
J: TRBJ2-7; V: TRBV9; D: TRBD2; size: NA; DNA: TGTGCCAGCAGCGTAGGCTCTAGCGGGCGCTCCTACGAGCAGTACTTC; CDR3: CASSVGSSGRSYEQYF
J: TRBJ1-4; V: TRBV7-9; D: NA; size: NA; DNA: TGTGCCAGCAGCTTAGGGCAACCGGGTGAAAAACTGTTTTTT; CDR3: CASSLGQPGEKLFF
J: TRBJ2-2; V: TRBV11-2; D: TRBD1; size: NA; DNA: TGTGCCAGCAGACAGGGGGCTGGCGGGGAGCTGTTTTTT; CDR3: CASRQGAGGELFF
J: TRBJ2-7; V: TRBV6-5; D: NA; size: NA; DNA: TGTGCCAGCAAAGGGGCCGAGCAGTACTTC; CDR3: CASKGAEQYF
J: TRBJ2-3; V: TRBV9; D: TRBD2; size: NA; DNA: TGTGCCAGCAGCACCCGACTAGCGGGAGAAACAGATACGCAGTATTTT; CDR3: CASSTRLAGETDTQYF
J: TRBJ2-3; V: TRBV5-1; D: TRBD2; size: NA; DNA: TGCGCCAGCAGCGCGGGACTAGCCCTTGATACGCAGTATTTT; CDR3: CASSAGLALDTQYF
J: TRBJ2-2; V: TRBV5-1; D: TRBD2; size: few; DNA: TGCGCCAGCAGCGCACTAGCGGGAGTCGACACCGGGGAGCTGTTTTTT; CDR3: CASSALAGVDTGELFF
J: TRBJ1-5; V: TRBV2; D: TRBD1; size: NA; DNA: TGTGCCAGTGGACAGGATATGTCTAATCAGCCCCAGCATTTT; CDR3: CASGQDMSNQPQHF
J: TRBJ2-5; V: TRBV18; D: TRBD1; size: few; DNA: TGTGCCAGCTCACCACCGGGGACAGGGACGGGAGAGACCCAGTACTTC; CDR3: CASSPPGTGTGETQYF
J: TRBJ2-1; V: TRBV6-1; D: NA; size: NA; DNA: TGTGCCAGCAACAATCCAGGGAATGAGCAGTTCTTC; CDR3: CASNNPGNEQFF
J: TRBJ2-7; V: TRBV19; D: NA; size: NA; DNA: TGTGCCAGTAGTATAGTCCCAGGGGCCTACGAGCAGTACTTC; CDR3: CASSIVPGAYEQYF
J: TRBJ2-7; V: TRBV5-8; D: TRBD1; size: NA; DNA: TGTGCCAGCAGGGGTGGGACAGGGGTTCCCTACGAGCAGTACTTC; CDR3: CASRGGTGVPYEQYF
J: TRBJ1-4; V: TRBV18; D: NA; size: NA; DNA: TGTGCCAGCTCATCCCTCGGTTTTTCTAATGAAAAACTGTTTTTT; CDR3: CASSSLGFSNEKLFF
J: TRBJ1-3; V: TRBV9; D: NA; size: NA; DNA: TGTGCCAGCAGCAAAGACACCCCTCGCTCTGGAAACACCATATATTTT; CDR3: CASSKDTPRSGNTIYF
J: TRBJ2-7; V: TRBV6-1; D: NA; size: NA; DNA: TGTGCCAGCAGTGACAAGCAGAAGGCGGCATACGAGCAGTACTTC; CDR3: CASSDKQKAAYEQYF
J: TRBJ2-3; V: TRBV4-1; D: TRBD1; size: once; DNA: TGCGCCAGCAGCCAAAAGTTAGGACAGGGGTACGAAAATACGCAGTATTTT; CDR3: CASSQKLGQGYENTQYF
J: TRBJ2-2; V: TRBV5-4; D: NA; size: NA; DNA: TGTGCCAGTAGTAGGGGCGGGGACACCGGGGAGCTGTTTTTT; CDR3: CASSRGGDTGELFF
J: TRBJ2-2; V: TRBV27; D: NA; size: few; DNA: TGTGCCAGCAGTCTAGGAAACACCGGGGAGCTGTTTTTT; CDR3: CASSLGNTGELFF
J: TRBJ1-1; V: TRBV5-6; D: NA; size: few; DNA: TGTGCCAGCAGCCGTACCCGGGACTCCCGGAACACTGAAGCTTTCTTT; CDR3: CASSRTRDSRNTEAFF
J: TRBJ2-1; V: TRBV7-2; D: TRBD2; size: once; DNA: TGTGCCAGCAGCATAAAACCGGGACTAGCGGACAATGAGCAGTTCTTC; CDR3: CASSIKPGLADNEQFF
J: TRBJ2-1; V: TRBV7-3; D: NA; size: few; DNA: TGTGCCAGCAGCTTATGGGCGGGGCCCTACAATGAGCAGTTCTTC; CDR3: CASSLWAGPYNEQFF
J: TRBJ2-1; V: TRBV15; D: NA; size: once; DNA: TGTGCCACCAGCAGACTAGAGATTAACAATGAGCAGTTCTTC; CDR3: CATSRLEINNEQFF
J: TRBJ2-6; V: TRBV19; D: NA; size: NA; DNA: TGTGCCAGTAGTACCCCTTCTGGGGCCAACGTCCTGACTTTC; CDR3: CASSTPSGANVLTF
J: TRBJ1-5; V: TRBV7-6; D: NA; size: NA; DNA: TGTGCCAGCAGCTTAAGGTCCGGCCAGGGGTTAAATCAGCCCCAGCATTTT; CDR3: CASSLRSGQGLNQPQHF
J: TRBJ2-7; V: TRBV6-5; D: NA; size: NA; DNA: TGTGCCAGCAGGACAGCAACCTACGAGCAGTACTTC; CDR3: CASRTATYEQYF
J: TRBJ2-3; V: TRBV13; D: NA; size: few; DNA: TGTGCCAGCAGTTCGGTCGTTCGCACAGATACGCAGTATTTT; CDR3: CASSSVVRTDTQYF
J: TRBJ2-1; V: TRBV21-1; D: NA; size: NA; DNA: TGTGCCAGCAGCGACCCCGGGACTAGCCCCGGTGAGCAGTTCTTC; CDR3: CASSDPGTSPGEQFF
J: TRBJ1-2; V: TRBV12-5; D: TRBD1; size: few; DNA: TGTGCTAGTGGTTGGGACAGATCAGGCTACACCTTC; CDR3: CASGWDRSGYTF
J: TRBJ1-4; V: TRBV5-1; D: TRBD1; size: NA; DNA: TGCGCCAGCATGTCGACAGGGGGAAATGAAAAACTGTTTTTT; CDR3: CASMSTGGNEKLFF
J: TRBJ2-7; V: TRBV15; D: TRBD1; size: NA; DNA: TGTGCCACCAGCCAGGACAGGGGGTGGGACGAGCAGTACTTC; CDR3: CATSQDRGWDEQYF
J: TRBJ2-5; V: TRBV4-1; D: NA; size: NA; DNA: TGCGCCAGCAGCCAGCTACAGGGAAGACGAGAGACCCAGTACTTC; CDR3: CASSQLQGRRETQYF
J: TRBJ1-1; V: TRBV27; D: NA; size: NA; DNA: TGTGCCAGCAGTTTATCAGGCTTAGGGGGTACTGAAGCTTTCTTT; CDR3: CASSLSGLGGTEAFF